Here is one T cell receptor beta chain with its context. Its antigen remains unknown. The study ran its PCR with 60 Vbeta and 13 Jbeta primers. Produced via immunoSEQ multiplex PCR; TCRdb's table is partial and in-frame only. The sample shows 95,000 to 150,000 clones, roughly 80% of them seen only once. The record originates from a study of cytomegalovirus exposure and HLA in healthy donors. Study conclusions and caveats: In the analysis, some V segments, TRBV6-2 and TRBV6-3 included, were excluded as indistinguishable.

The germline V gene has CDR1 MNHEY and CDR2 SMNVEV (reference sequence). The CDR3 consists of 14 residues. The ends were cut back, 7 bases at V and 0 bases at J, with 10 bases in the middle. The receptor was isolated from a female donor in good health and CMV-seropositive. The sample consisted of PBMCs. The V and J genes are TRBV27 and TRBJ2-1, with D perhaps matching TRBD2 (5 bases). Here the CDR3 DNA reads TGTGCCAGCAATCCGGGATTCTCCTACAATGAGCAGTTCTTC. Its protein product is CASNPGFSYNEQFF.